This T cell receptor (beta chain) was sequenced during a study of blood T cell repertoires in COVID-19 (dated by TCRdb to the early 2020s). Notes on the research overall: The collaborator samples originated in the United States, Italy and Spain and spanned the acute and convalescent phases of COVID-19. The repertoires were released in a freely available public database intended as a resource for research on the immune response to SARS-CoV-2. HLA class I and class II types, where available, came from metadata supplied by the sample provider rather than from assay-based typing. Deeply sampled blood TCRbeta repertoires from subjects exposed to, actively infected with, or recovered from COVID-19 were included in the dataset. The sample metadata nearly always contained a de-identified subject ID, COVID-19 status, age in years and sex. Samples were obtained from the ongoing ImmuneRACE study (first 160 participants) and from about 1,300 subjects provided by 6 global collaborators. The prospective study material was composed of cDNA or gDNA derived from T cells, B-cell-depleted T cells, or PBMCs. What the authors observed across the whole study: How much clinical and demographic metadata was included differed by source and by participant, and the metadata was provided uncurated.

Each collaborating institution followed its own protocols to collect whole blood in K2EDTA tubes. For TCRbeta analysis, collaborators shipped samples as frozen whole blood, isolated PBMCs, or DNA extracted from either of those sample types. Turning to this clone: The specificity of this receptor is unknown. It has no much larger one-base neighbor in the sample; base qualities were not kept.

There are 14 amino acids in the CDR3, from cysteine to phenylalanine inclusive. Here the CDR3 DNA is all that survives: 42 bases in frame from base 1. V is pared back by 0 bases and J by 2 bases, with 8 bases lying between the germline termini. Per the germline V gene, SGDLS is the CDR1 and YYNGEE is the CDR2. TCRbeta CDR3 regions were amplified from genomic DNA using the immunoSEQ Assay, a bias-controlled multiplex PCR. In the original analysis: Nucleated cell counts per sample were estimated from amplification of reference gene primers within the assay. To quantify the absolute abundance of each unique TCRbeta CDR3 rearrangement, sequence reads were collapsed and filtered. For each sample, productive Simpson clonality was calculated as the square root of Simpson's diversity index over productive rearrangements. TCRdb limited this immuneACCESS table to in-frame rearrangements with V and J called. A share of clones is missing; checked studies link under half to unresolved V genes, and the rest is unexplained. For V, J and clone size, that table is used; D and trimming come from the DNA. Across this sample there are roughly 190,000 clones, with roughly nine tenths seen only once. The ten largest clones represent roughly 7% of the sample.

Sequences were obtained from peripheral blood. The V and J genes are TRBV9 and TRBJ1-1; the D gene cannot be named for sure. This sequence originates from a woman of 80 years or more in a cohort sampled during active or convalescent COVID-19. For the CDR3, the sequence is CASSVATVNTEAFF. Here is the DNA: TGTGCCAGCAGCGTAGCTACAGTCAACACTGAAGCTTTCTTT.